A selection of T cell receptor beta chains follows, all from one sample in a study of blood T cell repertoires in COVID-19. The protocol was immunoSEQ multiplex PCR, while the TCRdb copy is restricted to in-frame clones and leaves out a portion. The sample gives 150,000 or so clones, over 70% of which show up once; approximately 4% is in the top ten. Sequenced input: PBMCs or T cells enriched from blood (not recorded which). Receptor source: a woman aged 50 to 60 in a cohort exposed to, infected with or recovered from COVID-19 (not recorded which). Each CDR3 is given without its conserved first and last residue.

v_gene	j_gene	CDR3aa
TRBV18	TRBJ1-5	ASSLRSELGQPQH
TRBV19	TRBJ1-5	ASSIRLPDQPQH
TRBV6-1	TRBJ2-7	ASSESWSSGYEQY
TRBV19	TRBJ2-1	ASKTSGGLYNEQF
TRBV9	TRBJ2-5	ASSGGLGGRETQY
TRBV12-3/TRBV12-4	TRBJ2-7	ASSFSGEQY
TRBV14	TRBJ2-7	ASSQVGLLQY
TRBV14	TRBJ1-6	ASSHRSSYNSPLH
TRBV28	TRBJ1-1	ASSVQGKGNTEAF
TRBV5-1	TRBJ2-7	ASSTVGESGGEQY
TRBV4-1	TRBJ1-5	ASSQEYRDQPQH
TRBV28	TRBJ2-3	ASSPQGGTDTQY
TRBV6-1	TRBJ1-1	ASSEALRGGAF
TRBV5-1	TRBJ2-5	ASSPQGGGQETQY
TRBV5-3	TRBJ2-5	ARSSTSGRRETQY
TRBV2	TRBJ2-1	ASSGLAGMAYNEQF
TRBV2	TRBJ2-5	ASSALAGVETQY
TRBV9	TRBJ1-1	ASSVWRDTEAF
TRBV25-1	TRBJ1-1	ASSLGGRNTEAF
TRBV6-5	TRBJ2-1	ASSYAGTHTYNEQF
TRBV10-3	TRBJ2-3	AISESTGSSTDTQY
TRBV6-1	TRBJ1-6	ASSEVRDYSPLH
TRBV5-1	TRBJ1-1	ASSIHYGTGGMNTEAF
TRBV6-1	TRBJ2-7	ASSERDSTYEQY
TRBV19	TRBJ1-1	ASSIPEKEADEAF
TRBV7-6	TRBJ2-5	ASSLGLAGFQETQY
TRBV10-3	TRBJ2-7	AISDLGRVGTSGRNEQY
TRBV28	TRBJ1-1	ATIAGYGTEAF
TRBV5-1	TRBJ1-3	ASSVQGASGNTIY
TRBV5-4	TRBJ1-1	ASSEKGATEAF
TRBV11-2	TRBJ2-2	ASSLNRNTGELF
TRBV5-1	TRBJ1-1	ASSLRGGTEAF
TRBV7-3	TRBJ2-1	ASSILAGGPYEQF
TRBV7-2	TRBJ2-7	ASSLGPGYYEQY
TRBV7-3	TRBJ2-3	ASSYTSGLSTDTQY
TRBV28	TRBJ1-5	ASSFEISNQPQH
TRBV6-5	TRBJ2-4	ASSPKGQVDIQY
TRBV29-1	TRBJ2-5	SAPQGAGETQY
TRBV28	TRBJ1-5	ASSSGTGGMGNQPQH
TRBV7-2	TRBJ2-1	ASSSIILAGGPYEQF
TRBV9	TRBJ1-2	ASSPPQGSGYT
TRBV30	TRBJ1-3	AWSPGQTSTIY
TRBV19	TRBJ2-5	ASSIDLTFRWETQY
TRBV14	TRBJ2-5	ASSQDSGGETQY
TRBV7-2	TRBJ1-4	ASSLIAGREKLF